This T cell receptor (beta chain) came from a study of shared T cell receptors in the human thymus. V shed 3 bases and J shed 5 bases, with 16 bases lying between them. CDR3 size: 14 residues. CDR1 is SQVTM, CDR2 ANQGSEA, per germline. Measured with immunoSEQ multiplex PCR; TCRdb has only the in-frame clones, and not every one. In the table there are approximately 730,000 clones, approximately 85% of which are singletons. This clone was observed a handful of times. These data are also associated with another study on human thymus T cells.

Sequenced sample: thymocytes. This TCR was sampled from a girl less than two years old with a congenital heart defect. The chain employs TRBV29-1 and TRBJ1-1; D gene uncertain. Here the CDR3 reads CSVDSRGLGTEAFF. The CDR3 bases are TGCAGCGTTGATAGTAGAGGGCTTGGGACTGAAGCTTTCTTT.